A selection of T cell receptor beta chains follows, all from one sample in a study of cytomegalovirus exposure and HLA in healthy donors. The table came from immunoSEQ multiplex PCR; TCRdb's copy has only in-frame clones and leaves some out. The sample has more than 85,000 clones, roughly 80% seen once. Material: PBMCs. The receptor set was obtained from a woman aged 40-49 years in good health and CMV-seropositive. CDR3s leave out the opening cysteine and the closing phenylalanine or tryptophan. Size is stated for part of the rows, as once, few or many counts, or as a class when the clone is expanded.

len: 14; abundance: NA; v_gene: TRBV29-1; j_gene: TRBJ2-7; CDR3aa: SVRKGLAGGPYEQY
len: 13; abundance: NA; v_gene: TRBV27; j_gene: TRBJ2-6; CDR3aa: ASRSDFSGANVLT
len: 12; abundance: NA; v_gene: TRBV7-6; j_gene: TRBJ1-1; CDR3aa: ASSLAGTGDQAF
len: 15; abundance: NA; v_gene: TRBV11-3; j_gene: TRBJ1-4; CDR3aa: ASSSHSGGLSNEKLF
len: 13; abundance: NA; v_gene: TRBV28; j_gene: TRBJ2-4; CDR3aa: ASSRRDTLGGIQY
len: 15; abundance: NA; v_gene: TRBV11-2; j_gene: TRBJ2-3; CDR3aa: ASSLVVAGTFTDTQY
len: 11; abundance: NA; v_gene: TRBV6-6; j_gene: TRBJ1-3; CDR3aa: ASRQSSGNTIY
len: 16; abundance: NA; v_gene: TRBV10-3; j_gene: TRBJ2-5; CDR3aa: AISDSVPGRGYQETQY
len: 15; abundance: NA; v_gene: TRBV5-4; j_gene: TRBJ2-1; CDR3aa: ASSLPPIAGGYNEQF
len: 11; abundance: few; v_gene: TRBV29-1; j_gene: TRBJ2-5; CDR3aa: RAGTGVSETQY
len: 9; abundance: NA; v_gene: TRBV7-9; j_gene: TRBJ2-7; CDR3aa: ASSPQDEQY
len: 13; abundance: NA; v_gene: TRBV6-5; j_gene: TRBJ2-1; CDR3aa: ASSYDRARVYEQF
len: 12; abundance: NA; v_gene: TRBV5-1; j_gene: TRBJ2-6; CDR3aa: ASSEGSGANVLT
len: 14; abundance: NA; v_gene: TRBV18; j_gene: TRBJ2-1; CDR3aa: ASSPSGSGSYNEQF
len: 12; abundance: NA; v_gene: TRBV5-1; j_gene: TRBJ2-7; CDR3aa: ASSSPSGSYEQY
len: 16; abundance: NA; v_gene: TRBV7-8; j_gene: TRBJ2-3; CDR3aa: ASSPRLAGITSTDTQY
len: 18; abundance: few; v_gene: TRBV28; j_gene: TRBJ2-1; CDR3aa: ASSPDRGTPTSTSYNEQF
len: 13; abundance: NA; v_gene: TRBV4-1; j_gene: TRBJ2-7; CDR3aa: ASSQVGTTGYEQY
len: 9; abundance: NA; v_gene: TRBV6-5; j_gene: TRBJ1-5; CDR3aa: ASSPSGPQH
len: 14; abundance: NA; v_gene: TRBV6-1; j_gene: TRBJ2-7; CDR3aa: ASSDYPRGQTYEQY
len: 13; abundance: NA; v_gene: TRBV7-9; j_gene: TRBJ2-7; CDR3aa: ASSTGTSGVYEQY
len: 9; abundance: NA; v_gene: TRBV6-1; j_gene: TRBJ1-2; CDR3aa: ASSGRYGYT
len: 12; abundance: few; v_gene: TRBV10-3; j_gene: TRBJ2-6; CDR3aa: AISDQTGANVLT
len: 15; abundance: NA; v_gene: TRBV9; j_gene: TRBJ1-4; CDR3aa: ASSVGVGGTGGEKLF
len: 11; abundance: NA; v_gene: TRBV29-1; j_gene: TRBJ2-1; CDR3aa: SARTGHNNEQF
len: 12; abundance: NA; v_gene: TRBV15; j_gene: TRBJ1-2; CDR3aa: ATRTGTVNYGYT
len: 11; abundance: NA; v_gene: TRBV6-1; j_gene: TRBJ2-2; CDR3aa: AGWTENTGELF
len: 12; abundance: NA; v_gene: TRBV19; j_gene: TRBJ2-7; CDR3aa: ASSCCQVTYEQY
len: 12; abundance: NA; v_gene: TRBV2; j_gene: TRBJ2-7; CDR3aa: ASSEEGQSYEQY
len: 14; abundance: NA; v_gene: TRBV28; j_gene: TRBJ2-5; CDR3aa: ASSPLLQGKVKTQY
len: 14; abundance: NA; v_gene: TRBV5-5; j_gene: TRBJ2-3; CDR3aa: ASSWGDRGSTDTQY
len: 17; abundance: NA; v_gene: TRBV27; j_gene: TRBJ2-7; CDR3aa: ASSPTLDPGGVWWYEQY
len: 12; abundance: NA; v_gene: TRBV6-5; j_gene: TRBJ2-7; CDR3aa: ASSLTSETYEQY
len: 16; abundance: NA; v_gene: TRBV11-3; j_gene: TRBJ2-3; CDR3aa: ASSPGTGSKESTDTQY
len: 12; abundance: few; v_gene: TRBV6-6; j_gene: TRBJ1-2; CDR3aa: ASTLVRQGSGYT
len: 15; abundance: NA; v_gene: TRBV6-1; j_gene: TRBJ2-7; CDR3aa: ASSEGSRPWHPYEQY
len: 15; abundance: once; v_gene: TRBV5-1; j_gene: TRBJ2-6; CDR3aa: ASSLGGTSGSANVLT